The source of this TCR beta chain is a study of response to subunit inactivated influenza vaccine. The CDR3 length is 16 residues. V trimming: 6 bases; J trimming: 4 bases; junction bases outside the gene matches: 9. Germline V gene sequence: CDR1 LNHNV, CDR2 YYDKDF (reference sequence). TCRdb reprocessed the RT-PCR reads with MiXCR, giving one entry per CDR3 protein. The profile shows about 650,000 distinct CDR3 sequences, about 15% of them singletons. This chain links TRBV15 with TRBJ2-2, with TRBD2 matching over 9 bases. The sequence derives from a man aged 50-59 years who received an inactivated influenza vaccine. The starting material was PBMCs from blood, obtained around 14 days before vaccination. The CDR3 bases are TGTGCCACCAGAGGCGGGGCGGGGGGGGGCACCGGGGAGCTGTTTTTT. Protein sequence: CATRGGAGGGTGELFF.